The 22 T cell receptor beta chains below all came from one sample that was sequenced in a study of blood T cell repertoires in COVID-19. Profiled with immunoSEQ multiplex PCR; TCRdb holds only in-frame clones, not every one. The data show 130,000 to 150,000 clones, just under 85% seen once. Specimen: peripheral blood. These receptors were obtained from a woman in her 40s with active or convalescent COVID-19.

The chain carries TRBV7-2 and TRBJ1-1, with a weak D call TRBD1 (5 bases). The CDR3 length is 13 residues. Trimming stripped 5 bases from V and 11 bases from J, with 18 bases between. The germline gives CDR1 SGHTA, CDR2 FQGNSA. As DNA, the CDR3 is TGTGCCAGCAGCACCGGGGGACTGCGGAGGGCTTTCTTT. This translates into CASSTGGLRRAFF.

This clone was seen more than once but under ten times. This sequence joins TRBV5-1 and TRBJ2-7; D possibly corresponds to TRBD1 (7 bases). The CDR3 contains 16 residues. Germline CDR1 reads SGHRS; CDR2 reads YFSETQ. The V and J ends lost 0 bases and 0 bases respectively, with 13 bases between them. In DNA, the CDR3 is TGCGCCAGCAGCTTGGGCGGGACAGCAATCTCCTACGAGCAGTACTTC. This codes for CASSLGGTAISYEQYF.

V is TRBV21-1 and J is TRBJ2-1; the D call of TRBD2 is as the table states it, not checked on the DNA. TRBV21-1 is tagged as a pseudogene. The CDR3 is made up of 17 amino acids. The CDR3 DNA is TGTGCCAGCAGCAAAGAGTGTGGGGACTCACCCTACAATGAGCAGTTCTTC. It encodes CASSKECGDSPYNEQFF.

The chain employs TRBV27 and TRBJ2-1, with TRBD2 matching over 7 bases. CDR3 size: 13 residues. The trim removed 6 bases at V and 9 bases at J, leaving 8 bases unmatched. Germline lookup yields CDR1 MNHEY and CDR2 SMNVEV (reference sequence). In DNA, the CDR3 is TGTGCCAGCAGGACTAGCCCCGGGGGTGAGCAGTTCTTC. Translated, it gives CASRTSPGGEQFF.

There are many counts of this clone. This sequence joins TRBV18 and TRBJ1-2; TRBD1 matches 7 bases. The CDR3 extends over 15 amino acids. Losses at the gene ends were 6 bases for V and 1 base for J; bases not matched to a gene: 8. Germline V CDR1 and CDR2: KGHSH, LQKENI. CDR3 amino acids: CASSTGTAGNYGYTF. As DNA, the CDR3 is TGTGCCAGCTCTACCGGGACAGCCGGTAACTATGGCTACACCTTC.

This clone was detected only once. The genes are TRBV19 and TRBJ1-5, with D uncertain. The CDR3 runs to 15 residues. Trimming shortened V by 2 bases and J by 6 bases, and 14 bases separated the two germline ends. Germline V lookup: CDR1 LNHDA, CDR2 SQIVND (reference sequence). CDR3 in DNA: TGTGCCAGTAGTATACAGGCCAATGCAATTCAGCCCCAGCATTTT. This sequence encodes CASSIQANAIQPQHF.

This chain uses TRBV28 with TRBJ1-2; 9 nucleotides line up with TRBD1. The CDR3 loop spans 15 amino acids. The trim removed 7 bases at V and 5 bases at J, leaving 11 bases unmatched. From germline, CDR1 is MDHEN and CDR2 SYDVKM. This chain's CDR3 is CASIRPGTGRYGYTF. The DNA for the CDR3 is TGTGCCAGCATCCGCCCCGGGACAGGGAGGTATGGCTACACCTTC.

The V call is TRBV10-2, the J call TRBJ2-1; possibly TRBD2 for D (5 bases). V was clipped by 4 bases and J by 7 bases, with 8 bases between them. Germline V gives CDR1 WSHSY, CDR2 SAAADI. CDR3 size: 12 residues. The DNA for the CDR3 is TGCGCCAGCAGTGGCGGCGGGAATGAGCAGTTCTTC. Translation gives CASSGGGNEQFF.

The chain uses TRBV9 and TRBJ2-7; D not resolved. The V end was cut by 0 bases, the J end by 0 bases, with 7 bases between. The CDR3 runs to 14 residues. Looked up from germline, CDR1 is SGDLS and CDR2 is YYNGEE. The CDR3 here is CASSVEDISYEQYF. In DNA, the CDR3 is TGTGCCAGCAGCGTAGAAGACATCTCCTACGAGCAGTACTTC. Full variable domain (missing parts from reference TRBV9 and TRBJ2-7): DSGVTQTPKHLITATGQRVTLRCSPRSGDLSVYWYQQSLDQGLQFLIQYYNGEERAKGNILERFSAQQFPDLHSELNLSSLELGDSALYFCASSVEDISYEQYFGPGTRLTVT.

V usage is TRBV4-3 and J usage is TRBJ1-6; tentatively, D is TRBD1 (5 bases). This CDR3 region has 16 residues. The germline V gene has CDR1 LGHNA and CDR2 YSLEER. Trimming shortened V by 1 base and J by 6 bases, and 13 bases separated the two germline ends. The CDR3 region has the DNA TGCGCCAGCAGCCAAGGATCAGGGCCTTTTAATTCACCCCTCCACTTT. Its translation: CASSQGSGPFNSPLHF.

The chain links TRBV10-1 to TRBJ1-1; D is ambiguous. The CDR3 length is 12 residues. Trimming removed 2 bases from V and 5 bases from J, with 6 bases in between. The germline V gene encodes CDR1 WNHNN and CDR2 SYGVQD (reference sequence). CDR3 nucleotides: TGCGCCAGCAGTGAGAGAGGGACTGAAGCTTTCTTT. It specifies CASSERGTEAFF.

The chain links TRBV7-9 to TRBJ2-2, with 11 bases fitting TRBD2. The V segment lost 5 bases and the J segment 5 bases; nucleotides outside the gene matches: 10. The CDR3 spans 17 residues. CDR1 and CDR2 (germline): SEHNR, FQNEAQ (reference sequence). This chain's CDR3 is CASSGDRTSGSTGELFF. The CDR3, as DNA: TGTGCCAGCAGCGGAGACCGGACTAGCGGGTCTACCGGGGAGCTGTTTTTT.

The chain couples TRBV24-1 to TRBJ2-5; D might be TRBD1 (6 bases). CDR1 and CDR2 from the germline V gene are KGHDR and SFDVKD. CDR3 length: 16 residues. Trimming cost V 2 bases and J 1 base, with 13 bases left between them. The CDR3, as DNA: TGTGCCACCAGTGATTGGGAAACGGACAGCCAAGAGACCCAGTACTTC. Its translation: CATSDWETDSQETQYF.

This clone has more than one count but fewer than ten. This chain uses TRBV7-2 with TRBJ1-6; 8 bases agree with TRBD1. Germline assignment: CDR1 SGHTA and CDR2 FQGNSA. The CDR3 consists of 14 residues. V dropped 4 bases and J dropped 4; count of bases not matched to a gene: 0. CDR3 DNA sequence: TGTGCCAGCAGCTGGACAGGGTATAATTCACCCCTCCACTTT. Protein sequence: CASSWTGYNSPLHF.

V gene TRBV6-1 combines with J gene TRBJ1-2; D is unclear. V was trimmed by 3 bases and J by 4 bases, leaving 9 bases between them. Germline CDR1 and CDR2: MNHNS and SASEGT. The CDR3 is 13 residues long. For the CDR3, the DNA is TGTGCCAGCAGTGAGCGAGCGTTCTATGGCTACACCTTC. This codes for CASSERAFYGYTF.

The V and J genes are TRBV28 and TRBJ2-1, with 16 bases that match TRBD2. Germline trimming cut 2 bases from V and 7 bases from J; bases unmatched to any gene: 8. Germline V gene data show CDR1 as MDHEN and CDR2 as SYDVKM. This CDR3 has 18 amino acids. The CDR3 region is CASSLLGTSGGAPNEQFF. The CDR3 DNA sequence: TGTGCCAGCAGTTTACTCGGGACTAGCGGGGGGGCCCCAAATGAGCAGTTCTTC.

This chain connects TRBV10-2 to TRBJ1-2; no reliable D call. CDR1 is WSHSY and CDR2 is SAAADI in the germline V gene. This CDR3 comprises 12 residues. The V gene lost 10 bases and the J gene lost 3 bases, with 12 bases spanning the gap. The CDR3 loop is CATRRDDYGYTF. The CDR3 DNA reads as TGCGCCACCAGACGGGATGACTATGGCTACACCTTC.

This chain connects TRBV5-3 to TRBJ1-4; weak D call: TRBD1 (6 bases). TRBV5-3 is treated as an ORF (open reading frame) with a function not yet certain. V was clipped by 4 bases and J by 8 bases, with 21 bases between them. This CDR3 comprises 16 residues. This CDR3 reads CARSAGDKGVQEKLFF. DNA for the CDR3: TGTGCCAGAAGCGCCGGAGACAAGGGGGTGCAGGAAAAACTGTTTTTT.

This chain connects TRBV3-1 (or the pseudogene TRBV3-2) to TRBJ1-2; TRBD1 matches 10 bases. CDR3 size: 17 residues. Looked up from germline, CDR1 is LGHDT and CDR2 is YNNKEL (reference sequence). V lost 2 bases and J lost 2; bases outside the gene matches: 8. The CDR3 spells CASSQWGQGSPNYGYTF. The CDR3 DNA reads as TGTGCCAGCAGCCAATGGGGACAGGGGTCACCAAACTATGGCTACACCTTC.

The chain combines TRBV7-2 with TRBJ2-3, with a possible D match to TRBD2 (5 bases). The V end was cut by 0 bases, the J end by 0 bases, with 7 bases between. The CDR3 sequence is 15 residues long. Germline values: CDR1 SGHTA, CDR2 FQGNSA. The CDR3 bases are TGTGCCAGCAGCTTAGCCCGGACTAGCACAGATACGCAGTATTTT. Its translation is CASSLARTSTDTQYF.

This clone was seen a handful of times. The rearrangement joins TRBV28 to TRBJ1-1, with unresolved D. The V gene lost 6 bases and the J gene lost 3 bases, with 17 bases spanning the gap. The CDR3 is made up of 15 amino acids. Germline V lookup: CDR1 MDHEN, CDR2 SYDVKM. The CDR3 DNA reads TGTGCCAGCAGCCCCCATCGGGGAGGCGACACTGAAGCTTTCTTT. Translated, it gives CASSPHRGGDTEAFF.

The chain uses TRBV4-1 and TRBJ2-5, with TRBD1 matching 10 bases. CDR1 MGHRA and CDR2 YSYEKL come from the germline V gene. Losses at the gene ends were 6 bases for V and 5 bases for J; bases not matched to a gene: 9. The CDR3 sequence is 15 residues long. CDR3 nucleotide sequence: TGCGCCAGCAGTCTTCCGGGACAGGGGTGGGAGACCCAGTACTTC. Translation: CASSLPGQGWETQYF.